This entry lists 4 T cell receptor beta chains sequenced from one sample in a study of shared clonotypes between healthy human individuals. The table came from immunoSEQ multiplex PCR; TCRdb's copy has only in-frame clones and leaves some out. The repertoire consists of about 1.1 million clones, with approximately 77% occurring once and the leading ten covering 0.7% to 0.95%. Sequencing was performed on memory CD4+ T cells from PBMCs. The subset: CD45RA-negative fraction. The origin of the receptors is a man aged 18 to 30 in good health. Some clones in this sample may be carry-over from other donors' samples.

This clone showed up just a few times. J is TRBJ2-7 and V is TRBV6-5; no clear D gene. V was trimmed by 0 bases and J by 0 bases, leaving 3 bases between them. CDR1 is MNHEY and CDR2 is SVGAGI in the germline V gene. This CDR3 comprises 13 residues. The CDR3 nucleotides read TGTGCCAGCAGTTACTCGAACTCCTACGAGCAGTACTTC. This translates into CASSYSNSYEQYF.

With respect to this clone: Other DNA sequences in the sample encode the same CDR3. V and J are TRBV5-4 and TRBJ2-5, with D perhaps being TRBD1 or TRBD2 (6 bases each). The length of the CDR3 is 13 residues. The germline CDR1 and CDR2 sequences are SGHNT and YYREEE (reference sequence). Trimming took off 0 bases at V and 5 bases at J, with 8 bases between the two ends. CDR3 nucleotides: TGTGCCAGCAGCTTGGGAGGGGGGGAGACCCAGTACTTC. It encodes CASSLGGGETQYF. Full variable domain (remainder filled in from reference TRBV5-4 and TRBJ2-5): ETGVTQSPTHLIKTRGQQVTLRCSSQSGHNTVSWYQQALGQGPQFIFQYYREEENGRGNFPPRFSGLQFPNYSSELNVNALELDDSALYLCASSLGGGETQYFGPGTRLLVL.

V gene TRBV5-4 combines with J gene TRBJ1-1; TRBD1 might be the D (5 bases). This CDR3 is built from 15 residues. CDR1 SGHNT and CDR2 YYREEE come from the germline V gene (reference sequence). Deletions cut 0 bases from V and 4 bases from J, with 13 bases between. The CDR3 region has the DNA TGTGCCAGCAGCTTGGACAGATTCGGGGCCACTGAAGCTTTCTTT. This gives the protein CASSLDRFGATEAFF. The variable domain in full, with the rest retrieved from reference TRBV5-4 and TRBJ1-1, is ETGVTQSPTHLIKTRGQQVTLRCSSQSGHNTVSWYQQALGQGPQFIFQYYREEENGRGNFPPRFSGLQFPNYSSELNVNALELDDSALYLCASSLDRFGATEAFFGQGTRLTVV.

The rearrangement uses TRBV9 and TRBJ2-3; 8 bases line up with TRBD1. The V gene end was trimmed by 2 bases and the J gene end by 0 bases; junction bases not matched to a gene: 5. The CDR3 loop spans 16 amino acids. Per the germline V gene, CDR1 is SGDLS and CDR2 is YYNGEE. The CDR3 DNA follows: TGTGCCAGCAGCGTTCAGGGGGCGCCTAGCACAGATACGCAGTATTTT. Residues: CASSVQGAPSTDTQYF.